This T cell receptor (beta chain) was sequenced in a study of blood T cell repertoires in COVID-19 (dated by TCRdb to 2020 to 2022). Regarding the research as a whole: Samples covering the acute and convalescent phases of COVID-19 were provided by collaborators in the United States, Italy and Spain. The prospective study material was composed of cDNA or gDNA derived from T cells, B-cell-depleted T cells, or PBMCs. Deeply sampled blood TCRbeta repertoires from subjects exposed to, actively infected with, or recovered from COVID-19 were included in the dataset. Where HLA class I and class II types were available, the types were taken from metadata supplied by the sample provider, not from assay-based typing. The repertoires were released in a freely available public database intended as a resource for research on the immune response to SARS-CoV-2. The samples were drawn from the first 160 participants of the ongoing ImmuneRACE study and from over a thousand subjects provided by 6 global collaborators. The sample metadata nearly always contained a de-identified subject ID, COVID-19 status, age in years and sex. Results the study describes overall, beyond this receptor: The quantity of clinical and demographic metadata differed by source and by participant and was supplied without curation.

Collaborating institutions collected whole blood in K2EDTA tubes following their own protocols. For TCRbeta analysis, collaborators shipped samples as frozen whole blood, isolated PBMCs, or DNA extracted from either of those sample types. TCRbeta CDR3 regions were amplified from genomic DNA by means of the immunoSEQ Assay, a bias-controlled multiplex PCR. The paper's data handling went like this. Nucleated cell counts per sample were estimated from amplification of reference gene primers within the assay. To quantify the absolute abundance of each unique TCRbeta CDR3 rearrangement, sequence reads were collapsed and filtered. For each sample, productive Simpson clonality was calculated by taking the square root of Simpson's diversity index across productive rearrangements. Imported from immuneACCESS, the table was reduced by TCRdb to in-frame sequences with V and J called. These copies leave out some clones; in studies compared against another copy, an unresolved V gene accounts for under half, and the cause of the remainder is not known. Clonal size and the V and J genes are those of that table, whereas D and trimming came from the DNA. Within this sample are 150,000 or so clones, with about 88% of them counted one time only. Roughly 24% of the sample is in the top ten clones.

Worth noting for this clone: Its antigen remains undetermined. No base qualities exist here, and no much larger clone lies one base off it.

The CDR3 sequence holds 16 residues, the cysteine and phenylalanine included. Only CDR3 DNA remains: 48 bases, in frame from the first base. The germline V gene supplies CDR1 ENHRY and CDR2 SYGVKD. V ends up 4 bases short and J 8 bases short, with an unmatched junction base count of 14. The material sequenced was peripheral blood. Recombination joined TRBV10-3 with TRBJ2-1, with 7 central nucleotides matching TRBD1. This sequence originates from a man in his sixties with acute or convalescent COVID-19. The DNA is TGTGCCATCAGTGCCCCCTCGACAGGGATTTTAGATGAGCAGTTCTTC. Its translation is CAISAPSTGILDEQFF.